This T cell receptor (beta chain) stems from a study of control samples from healthy donors and cancer patients. Looked up from germline, CDR1 is SGHDT and CDR2 is YYEEEE. The CDR3 runs to 13 residues. V gave up 4 bases and J gave up 4 bases, with 11 bases separating them. Method: immunoSEQ multiplex PCR; TCRdb's copy keeps in-frame clones and lacks some. This table holds 130,000 or so clones, roughly 92% found once. The sequence was collected from a man aged 35 to 55 in good health. The rearrangement joins TRBV5-6 to TRBJ1-1; TRBD1 might be the D (5 bases). The source material was blood. The CDR3 spells CASSPYGGTEAFF. The CDR3 nucleotides are TGTGCCAGCAGCCCCTATGGGGGCACTGAAGCTTTCTTT.